This TCR beta chain was identified during a study of beta chain features in type 1 diabetes. About the study: Healthy donors and patients showed comparable age, gender and cell yields. General study points: When VDJ junctions were examined, type 1 diabetes patients showed fewer insertions and more deletions.

With 4 bases removed from V and 4 bases from J, the gap between germline ends came to 14 bases. The CDR3 consists of 13 residues. Germline loops: CDR1 SQVTM, CDR2 ANQGSEA. All of the isolated RNA was reverse transcribed, so expressed TCRB transcripts were sequenced. TCRdb keeps only in-frame clones here, not all; method: immunoSEQ multiplex PCR. This table holds roughly 400,000 clones, about 15% found once. CD45RO/CCR7/CD25/CD127/CD95/CD27 sorting isolated CD4+ naive, central memory, regulatory and stem cell-like memory cells. The authors obtained over 95% purity in all sorted populations. Turning to this clone: Its target is unknown.

The V and J genes are TRBV29-1 and TRBJ2-7, with D possibly matching TRBD1 (7 bases). Sequencing was performed on naive CD4+ T cells from blood. The TCR was taken from a woman younger than 30 in good health. CDR3 in DNA: TGCAGCGTTGCGGCAGGGGGGTTATACGAGCAGTACTTC. It encodes CSVAAGGLYEQYF.